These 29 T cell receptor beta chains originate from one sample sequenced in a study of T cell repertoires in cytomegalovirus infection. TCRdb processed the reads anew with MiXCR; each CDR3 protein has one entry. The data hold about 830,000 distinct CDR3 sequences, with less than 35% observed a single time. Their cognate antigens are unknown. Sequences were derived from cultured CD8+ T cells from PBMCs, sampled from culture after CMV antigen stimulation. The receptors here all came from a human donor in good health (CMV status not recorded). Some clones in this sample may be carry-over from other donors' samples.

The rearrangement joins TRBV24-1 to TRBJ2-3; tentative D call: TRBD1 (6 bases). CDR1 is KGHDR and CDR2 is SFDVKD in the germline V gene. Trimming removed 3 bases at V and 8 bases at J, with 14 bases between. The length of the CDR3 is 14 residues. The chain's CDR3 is CATSDRSQGGTQYF. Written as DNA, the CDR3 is TGTGCCACCAGTGATCGATCACAGGGTGGTACGCAGTATTTT.

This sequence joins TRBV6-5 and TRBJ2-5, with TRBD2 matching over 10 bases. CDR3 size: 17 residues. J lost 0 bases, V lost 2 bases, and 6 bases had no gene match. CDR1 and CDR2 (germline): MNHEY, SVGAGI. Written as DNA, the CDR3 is TGTGCCAGCAGTTACGGGCTAGCGGGGGCGTACCAAGAGACCCAGTACTTC. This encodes CASSYGLAGAYQETQYF.

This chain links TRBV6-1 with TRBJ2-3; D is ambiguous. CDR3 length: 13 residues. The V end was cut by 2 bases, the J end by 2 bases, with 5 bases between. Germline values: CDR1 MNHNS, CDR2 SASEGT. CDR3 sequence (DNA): TGTGCCAGCAGTGAATTGAACACAGATACGCAGTATTTT. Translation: CASSELNTDTQYF.

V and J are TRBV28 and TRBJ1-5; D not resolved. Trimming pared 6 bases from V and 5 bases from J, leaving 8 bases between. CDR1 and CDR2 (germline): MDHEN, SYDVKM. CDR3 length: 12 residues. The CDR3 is CASSPTDQPQHF. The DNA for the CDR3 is TGTGCCAGCAGCCCTACTGATCAGCCCCAGCATTTT.

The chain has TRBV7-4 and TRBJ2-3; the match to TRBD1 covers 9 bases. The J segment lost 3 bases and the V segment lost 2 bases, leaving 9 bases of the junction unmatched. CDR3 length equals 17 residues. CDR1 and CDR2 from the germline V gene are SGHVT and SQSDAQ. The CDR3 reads CASSLLSGQGITDTQYF. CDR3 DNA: TGTGCCAGCAGCTTACTGTCAGGACAGGGGATAACAGATACGCAGTATTTT.

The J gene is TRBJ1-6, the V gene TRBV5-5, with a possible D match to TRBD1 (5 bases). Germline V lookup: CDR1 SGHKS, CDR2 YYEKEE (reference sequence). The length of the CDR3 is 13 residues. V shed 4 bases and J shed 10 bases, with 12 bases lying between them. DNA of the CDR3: TGTGCCAGCAGCCTGGCTAGGGACTCACCCCTCCACTTT. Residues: CASSLARDSPLHF. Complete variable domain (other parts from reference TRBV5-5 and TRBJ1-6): DAGVTQSPTHLIKTRGQQVTLRCSPISGHKSVSWYQQVLGQGPQFIFQYYEKEERGRGNFPDRFSARQFPNYSSELNVNALLLGDSALYLCASSLARDSPLHFGNGTRLTVT.

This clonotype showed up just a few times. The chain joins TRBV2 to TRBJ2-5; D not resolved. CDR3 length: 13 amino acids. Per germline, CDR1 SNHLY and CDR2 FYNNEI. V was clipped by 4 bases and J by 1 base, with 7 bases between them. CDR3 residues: CASSAVGQETQYF. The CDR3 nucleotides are TGTGCCAGCAGTGCGGTGGGCCAAGAGACCCAGTACTTC.

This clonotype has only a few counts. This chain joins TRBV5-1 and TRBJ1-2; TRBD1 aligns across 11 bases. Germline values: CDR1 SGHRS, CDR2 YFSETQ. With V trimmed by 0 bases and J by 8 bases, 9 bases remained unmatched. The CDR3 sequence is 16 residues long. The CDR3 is CASSLAAWTGGWGYTF. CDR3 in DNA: TGCGCCAGCAGCTTGGCCGCGTGGACAGGGGGCTGGGGCTACACCTTC.

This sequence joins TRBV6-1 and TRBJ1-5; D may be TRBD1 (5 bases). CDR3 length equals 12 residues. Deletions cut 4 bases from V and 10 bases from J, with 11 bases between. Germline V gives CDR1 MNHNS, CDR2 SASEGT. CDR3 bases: TGTGCCAGCAGTGTTTGGGACCGACCCCAGCATTTT. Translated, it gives CASSVWDRPQHF.

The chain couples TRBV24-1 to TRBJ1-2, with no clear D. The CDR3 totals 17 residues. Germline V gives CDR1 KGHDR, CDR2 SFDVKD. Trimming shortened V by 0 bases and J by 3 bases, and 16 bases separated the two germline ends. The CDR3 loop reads CATSDLVIGDYDYGYTF. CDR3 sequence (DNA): TGTGCCACCAGTGATTTGGTCATTGGAGACTATGACTATGGCTACACCTTC.

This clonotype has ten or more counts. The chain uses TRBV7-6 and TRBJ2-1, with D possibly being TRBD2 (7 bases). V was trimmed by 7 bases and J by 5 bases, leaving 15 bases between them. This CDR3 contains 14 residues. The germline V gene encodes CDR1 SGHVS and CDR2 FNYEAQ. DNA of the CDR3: TGTGCCAGCACGGGGAGGGGGGGGGACAATGAGCAGTTCTTC. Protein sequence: CASTGRGGDNEQFF.

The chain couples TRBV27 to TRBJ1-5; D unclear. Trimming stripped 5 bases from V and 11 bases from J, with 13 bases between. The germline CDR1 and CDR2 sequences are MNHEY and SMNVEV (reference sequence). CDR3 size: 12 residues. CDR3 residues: CASSSHGRAQHF. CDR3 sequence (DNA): TGTGCCAGCAGTAGCCACGGGAGGGCCCAGCATTTT.

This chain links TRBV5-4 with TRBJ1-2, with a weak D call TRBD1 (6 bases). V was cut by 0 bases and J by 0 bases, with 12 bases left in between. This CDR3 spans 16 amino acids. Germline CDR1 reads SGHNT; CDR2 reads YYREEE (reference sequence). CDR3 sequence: CASSLDQNRANYGYTF. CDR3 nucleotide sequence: TGTGCCAGCAGCTTGGATCAGAACAGGGCTAACTATGGCTACACCTTC.

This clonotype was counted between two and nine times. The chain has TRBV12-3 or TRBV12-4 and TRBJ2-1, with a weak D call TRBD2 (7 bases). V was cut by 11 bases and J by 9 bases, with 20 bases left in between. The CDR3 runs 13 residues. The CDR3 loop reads CASMGGAVIEQFF. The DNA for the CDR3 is TGTGCCTCAATGGGGGGGGCTGTAATTGAGCAGTTCTTC.

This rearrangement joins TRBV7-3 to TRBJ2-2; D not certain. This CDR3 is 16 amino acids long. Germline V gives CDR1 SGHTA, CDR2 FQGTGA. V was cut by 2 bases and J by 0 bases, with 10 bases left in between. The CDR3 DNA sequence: TGTGCCAGCAGCTTACTAATCCCCCCGAACACCGGGGAGCTGTTTTTT. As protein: CASSLLIPPNTGELFF.

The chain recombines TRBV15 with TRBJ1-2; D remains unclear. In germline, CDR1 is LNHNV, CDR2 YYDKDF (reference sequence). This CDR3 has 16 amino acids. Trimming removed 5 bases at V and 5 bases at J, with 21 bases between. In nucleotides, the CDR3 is TGTGCCACCAGCTCGAGCGGATGGGGATCTTGGTATGGCTACACCTTC. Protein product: CATSSSGWGSWYGYTF.

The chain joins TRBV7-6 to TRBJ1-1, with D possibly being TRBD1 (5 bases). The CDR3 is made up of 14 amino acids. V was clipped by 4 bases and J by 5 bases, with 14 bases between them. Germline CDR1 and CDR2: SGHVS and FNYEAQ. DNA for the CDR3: TGTGCCAGCAGCTGGGGACGACCCGGGACTGAAGCTTTCTTT. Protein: CASSWGRPGTEAFF.

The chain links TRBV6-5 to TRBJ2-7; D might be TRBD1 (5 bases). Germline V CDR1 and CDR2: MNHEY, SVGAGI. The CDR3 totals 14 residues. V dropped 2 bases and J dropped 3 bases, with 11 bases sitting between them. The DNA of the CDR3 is TGTGCCAGCAGTTACCAAAGGGGATACTACGAGCAGTACTTC. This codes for CASSYQRGYYEQYF.

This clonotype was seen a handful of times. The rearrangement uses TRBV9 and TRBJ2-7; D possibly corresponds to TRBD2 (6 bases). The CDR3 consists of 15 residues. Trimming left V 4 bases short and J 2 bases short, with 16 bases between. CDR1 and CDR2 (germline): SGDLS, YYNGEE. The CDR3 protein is CASSPAAGFTYEQYF. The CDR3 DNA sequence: TGTGCCAGCAGCCCAGCAGCGGGTTTCACCTACGAGCAGTACTTC.

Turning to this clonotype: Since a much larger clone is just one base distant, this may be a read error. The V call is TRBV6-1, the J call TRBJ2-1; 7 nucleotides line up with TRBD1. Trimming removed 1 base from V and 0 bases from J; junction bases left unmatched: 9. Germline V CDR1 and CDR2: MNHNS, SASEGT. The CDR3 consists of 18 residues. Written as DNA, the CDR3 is TGTGCCAGCAGTGAAGTCCCGAGGGGGCAAAGCTCCTACAATGAGCAGTTCTTC. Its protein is CASSEVPRGQSSYNEQFF.

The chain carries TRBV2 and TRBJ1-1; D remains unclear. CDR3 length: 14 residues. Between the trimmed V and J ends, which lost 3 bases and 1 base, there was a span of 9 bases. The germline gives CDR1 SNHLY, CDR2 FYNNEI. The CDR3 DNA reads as TGTGCCAGCAGTGAGTTGACACCGAACACTGAAGCTTTCTTT. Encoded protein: CASSELTPNTEAFF.

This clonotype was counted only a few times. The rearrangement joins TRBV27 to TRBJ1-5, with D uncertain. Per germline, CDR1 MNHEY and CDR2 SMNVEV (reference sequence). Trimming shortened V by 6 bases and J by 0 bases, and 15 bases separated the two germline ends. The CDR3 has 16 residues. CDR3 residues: CASSFLNSYSNQPQHF. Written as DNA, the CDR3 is TGTGCCAGCAGCTTCCTAAACAGCTATAGCAATCAGCCCCAGCATTTT.

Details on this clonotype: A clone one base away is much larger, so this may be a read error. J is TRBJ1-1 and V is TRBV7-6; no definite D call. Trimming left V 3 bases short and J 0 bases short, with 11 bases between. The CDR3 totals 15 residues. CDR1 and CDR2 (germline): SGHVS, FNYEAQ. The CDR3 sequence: CASSFRVEMNTEAFF. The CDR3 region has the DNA TGTGCCAGCAGCTTCCGAGTGGAAATGAACACTGAAGCTTTCTTT.

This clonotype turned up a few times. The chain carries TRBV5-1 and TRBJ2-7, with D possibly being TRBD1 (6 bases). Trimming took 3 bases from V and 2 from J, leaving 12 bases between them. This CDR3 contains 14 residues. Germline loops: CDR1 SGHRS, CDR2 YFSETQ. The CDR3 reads CASSSPGHPYEQYF. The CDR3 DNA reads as TGCGCCAGCAGCTCTCCGGGACATCCCTACGAGCAGTACTTC.

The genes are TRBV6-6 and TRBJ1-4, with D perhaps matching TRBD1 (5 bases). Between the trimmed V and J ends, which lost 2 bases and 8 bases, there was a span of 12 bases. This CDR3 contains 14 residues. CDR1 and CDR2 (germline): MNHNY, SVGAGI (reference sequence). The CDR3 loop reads CASSYDSYQEKLFF. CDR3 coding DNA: TGTGCCAGCAGTTACGACAGTTATCAGGAAAAACTGTTTTTT.

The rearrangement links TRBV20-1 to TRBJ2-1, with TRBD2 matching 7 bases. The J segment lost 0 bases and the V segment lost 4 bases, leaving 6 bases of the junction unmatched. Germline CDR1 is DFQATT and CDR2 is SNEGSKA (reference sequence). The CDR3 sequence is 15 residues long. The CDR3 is CSATPGGSSYNEQFF. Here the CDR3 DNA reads TGCAGTGCTACCCCCGGGGGGAGCTCCTACAATGAGCAGTTCTTC.

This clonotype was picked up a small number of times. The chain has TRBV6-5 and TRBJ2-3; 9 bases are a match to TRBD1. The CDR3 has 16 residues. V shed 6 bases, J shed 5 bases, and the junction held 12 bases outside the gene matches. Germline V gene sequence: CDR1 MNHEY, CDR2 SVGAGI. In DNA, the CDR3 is TGTGCCAGCAGACCCTCCGGGACAGGGCCTAAAGATACGCAGTATTTT. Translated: CASRPSGTGPKDTQYF.

Here the CDR3 reads CASNGGGTSGLCNEQFF. DNA of the CDR3: TGTGCCAGCAATGGGGGAGGGACTAGCGGACTCTGCAATGAGCAGTTCTTC. This chain uses TRBV2 with TRBJ2-1, with TRBD2 identical over 11 bases. Germline V gives CDR1 SNHLY, CDR2 FYNNEI. CDR3 length: 17 amino acids. Losses at the gene ends were 7 bases for V and 6 bases for J; bases not matched to a gene: 14.

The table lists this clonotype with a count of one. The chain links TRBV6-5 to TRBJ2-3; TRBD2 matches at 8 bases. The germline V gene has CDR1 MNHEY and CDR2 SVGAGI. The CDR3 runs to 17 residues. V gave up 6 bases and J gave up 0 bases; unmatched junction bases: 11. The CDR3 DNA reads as TGTGCCAGCAGCCGCGGGGCGGGGGGTACTAGCACAGATACGCAGTATTTT. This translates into CASSRGAGGTSTDTQYF.